This T cell receptor (beta chain) was recorded in a study of T cell responses to AZD1222 COVID-19 vaccine. Germline-derived CDR1 and CDR2 are LNHDA and SQIVND (reference sequence). V lost 4 bases and J 7 bases, leaving 13 bases between the germline ends. The CDR3 extends over 14 amino acids. Data came from immunoSEQ multiplex PCR; TCRdb stores just in-frame clones and leaves some out. The table lists approximately 89,000 clones, about 91% of them singletons. The study, taken as a whole, reports: Targeting of unmutated variant regions was reportedly seen in nearly half of spike-specific TCRs. Recipients of AZD1222 seropositive at baseline numbered only 5 to 7. White British ancestry dominated among donors, who included more females, and clonal diversity was possibly underestimated. None of the repertoires were sampled until the peak T cell response had passed.

Comments on this clone: What it binds is unknown.

The receptor was derived from an adult in good health. Specimen: peripheral blood, collected on day 0 of AZD1222 vaccination. This chain connects TRBV19 to TRBJ1-4; D is uncertain. The CDR3 DNA reads TGTGCCAGTAGTACCGGTATTGGGATTGAAAAACTGTTTTTT. Amino acid sequence: CASSTGIGIEKLFF.